This T cell receptor beta chain emerged from a study of cytomegalovirus exposure and HLA in healthy donors. 60 Vbeta and 13 Jbeta primers were used in PCR. Here immunoSEQ multiplex PCR was the method, and the copy in TCRdb shows in-frame clones only, minus some. The listing records 35,000 to 45,000 clones. Germline values: CDR1 SEHNR, CDR2 FQNEAQ (reference sequence). The CDR3 sequence is 15 residues long. Trimming took off 5 bases at V and 0 bases at J, with 11 bases between the two ends. Sequencing was carried out using PBMCs. The chain combines TRBV7-9 with TRBJ2-4; no clear D. The sequence was collected from a male donor in good health and CMV-seronegative. The CDR3 bases are TGTGCCAGCAGCCCACCCGAGCTAGCCAAAAACATTCAGTACTTC. This sequence encodes CASSPPELAKNIQYF.